Below are 8 T cell receptor beta chains sequenced from a single sample in a study of T cells in Graves' hyperthyroidism and ophthalmopathy. Amplified regions were TCR beta CDR3 sequences from RNA transcripts. During a first-round RT-PCR of the TCR CDR3, the HTBI primer set was used. Via MiXCR, TCRdb re-called the multiplex PCR reads, giving one row per CDR3 protein. The sample contains 250,000 to 300,000 distinct CDR3 sequences, roughly 20% of which appear only once. Material: blood. The receptors originated from a man aged 45-65 years with Graves' ophthalmopathy.

Ten or more counts support this clonotype. V gene TRBV20-1 combines with J gene TRBJ2-1, with 7 bases aligning to TRBD1. V lost 3 bases to trimming and J lost 4 bases; unmatched junction nucleotides: 9. CDR1 and CDR2 from the germline V gene are DFQATT and SNEGSKA (reference sequence). The CDR3 covers 15 residues. CDR3 coding DNA: TGCAGTGCTAGGGGAACAGGGGTGAAATACAATGAGCAGTTCTTC. This translates into CSARGTGVKYNEQFF.

This clonotype showed up just a few times. DNA for the CDR3: TGTGCCAGCGGAACGGGGGCGACCCAAGAGACCCAGTACTTC. Protein sequence: CASGTGATQETQYF. The gene calls are TRBV7-9 and TRBJ2-5; either TRBD1 or TRBD2 may fit D (6 bases each). The CDR3 runs to 14 residues. In germline, CDR1 is SEHNR, CDR2 FQNEAQ (reference sequence). The V and J ends lost 8 bases and 1 base respectively, with 14 bases between them. The variable domain in full, with the rest retrieved from reference TRBV7-9 and TRBJ2-5, is DTGVSQNPRHKITKRGQNVTFRCDPISEHNRLYWYRQTLGQGPEFLTYFQNEAQLEKSRLLSDRFSAERPKGSFSTLEIQRTEQGDSAMYLCASGTGATQETQYFGPGTRLLVL.

This clonotype occurred many times. The V call is TRBV7-3, the J call TRBJ2-2; D uncertain. The CDR3 has 14 residues. V was shortened by 3 bases and J by 0 bases, with 5 bases between the two germline ends. Germline V gives CDR1 SGHTA, CDR2 FQGTGA. The CDR3 DNA reads as TGTGCCAGCAGCTTCCGGGCGAACACCGGGGAGCTGTTTTTT. Its protein is CASSFRANTGELFF.

The chain carries TRBV13 and TRBJ2-5; D is possibly TRBD1 (7 bases). Trimming took off 5 bases at V and 2 bases at J, with 12 bases between the two ends. The CDR3 is made up of 14 amino acids. The germline gives CDR1 PRHDT, CDR2 FYEKMQ (reference sequence). The CDR3 nucleotides read TGTGCCAGCAGCCAGGGGGGATCACAAGAGACCCAGTACTTC. Its protein is CASSQGGSQETQYF.

The chain joins TRBV5-1 to TRBJ2-5, with 7 bases matching TRBD2. CDR1 and CDR2 (germline): SGHRS, YFSETQ. This CDR3 region has 14 residues. After removal of 4 bases from V and 5 bases from J, the junction contained 8 bases not matched to a gene. The CDR3 coding sequence is TGCGCCAGCAGCCCCCGGGTGGGGGGGGAGACCCAGTACTTC. It translates to CASSPRVGGETQYF. The full variable domain, with the rest looked up from reference TRBV5-1 and TRBJ2-5, is KAGVTQTPRYLIKTRGQQVTLSCSPISGHRSVSWYQQTPGQGLQFLFEYFSETQRNKGNFPGRFSGRQFSNSRSEMNVSTLELGDSALYLCASSPRVGGETQYFGPGTRLLVL.

V and J are TRBV28 and TRBJ2-3; the D gene is possibly TRBD2 (6 bases). CDR1 and CDR2 (germline): MDHEN, SYDVKM. V lost 3 bases, J lost 2 bases, and 15 bases lay in between. This CDR3 comprises 16 residues. As DNA, the CDR3 is TGTGCCAGCAGTTTGGAGGCCGGGGGACCCACAGATACGCAGTATTTT. This sequence encodes CASSLEAGGPTDTQYF.

This clonotype was seen at least ten times. The chain links TRBV30 to TRBJ2-3, with D hard to call. The CDR3 is made up of 14 amino acids. Germline CDR1 GTSNPN, CDR2 SVGIG (reference sequence). The V and J ends lost 2 bases and 3 bases respectively, with 12 bases between them. Here the CDR3 DNA reads TGTGCCTGGAGTAGGGTGAAAGGTACAGATACGCAGTATTTT. It is translated as CAWSRVKGTDTQYF.

The V and J genes are TRBV20-1 and TRBJ2-2; D not resolved. From germline, CDR1 is DFQATT and CDR2 SNEGSKA (reference sequence). The V and J ends lost 3 bases and 7 bases respectively, with 15 bases between them. CDR3 length equals 14 residues. CDR3: CSASLPNPGGELFF. As DNA, the CDR3 is TGCAGTGCTAGTCTTCCTAACCCTGGCGGGGAGCTGTTTTTT.